A selection of T cell receptor beta chains follows, all from one sample in a study of a mutant IDH1 vaccine in newly diagnosed glioma. The table came from immunoSEQ multiplex PCR; TCRdb's copy has only in-frame clones and leaves some out. The repertoire holds under 90,000 clones, with less than 85% as singletons. The sample here was PBMCs, taken from a glioma patient treated with radiotherapy, temozolomide or both. The receptors here all came from a man aged 50 to 59 with glioma. The CDR3 runs from the conserved cysteine through the conserved F or W. D genes are given only for firm matches. Part of the rows lack a size; the others show once, few, many or a class for expanded clones.

>-|TRBJ1-5|TRBV2|-
TGTGCCAGCAGTGAAGCGTGGGGAATAGATAGCAATCAGCCCCAGCATTTT
CASSEAWGIDSNQPQHF
>TRBD2|TRBJ2-5|TRBV7-9|once
TGTGCCAGCAGCACATCAGCGGGAAGAAAAGAGACCCAGTACTTC
CASSTSAGRKETQYF
>-|TRBJ1-5|TRBV5-6|-
TGTGCCAGCAGCTCCTCGCCCGCCCTACTCACGCCCCAGCATTTT
CASSSSPALLTPQHF
>-|TRBJ2-2|TRBV5-1|few
TGCGCCAGCAGCCCTGGAGAGGGGGGGACCGGGGAGCTGTTTTTT
CASSPGEGGTGELFF
>-|TRBJ2-7|TRBV6-5|once
TGTGCCAGCAGTTACTCAGCGGCGCCCATCTACGAGCAGTACTTC
CASSYSAAPIYEQYF
>TRBD2|TRBJ2-1|TRBV5-1|-
TGCGCCAGCAGCTTGGCTTCGACTAGCGGGGGCAATGAGCAGTTCTTC
CASSLASTSGGNEQFF
>-|TRBJ2-7|TRBV10-3|few
TGTGCCATCAGCAGGACAGGGACTACCTACGAGCAGTACTTC
CAISRTGTTYEQYF
>-|TRBJ2-7|TRBV4-1|-
TGCGCCAGCAGCCAAGACACGCCGGGCGAGCAGTACTTC
CASSQDTPGEQYF
>TRBD1|TRBJ2-7|TRBV6-5|-
TGTGCCAGCACTCGGGACAGGGGTTTCTACGAGCAGTACTTC
CASTRDRGFYEQYF
>-|TRBJ2-2|TRBV4-3|-
TGCGCCAGCAGCCAAGTCGGGGGCAACACCGGGGAGCTGTTTTTT
CASSQVGGNTGELFF
>-|TRBJ1-1|TRBV29-1|-
TGCAGCGTTGACAGGGTTAACACTGAAGCTTTCTTT
CSVDRVNTEAFF
>-|TRBJ2-7|TRBV6-6|-
TGTGCCAGCAGTTACTTAGGAAACGAGCAGTACTTC
CASSYLGNEQYF
>-|TRBJ1-5|TRBV6-5|-
TGTGCCAGCAGTTACTCGGGTGGGCCCCAGCATTTT
CASSYSGGPQHF
>-|TRBJ2-3|TRBV27|few
TGTGCCAGCAGTCCTAGCACAGATACGCAGTATTTT
CASSPSTDTQYF
>-|TRBJ2-2|TRBV7-2|few
TGTGCCAGCAGCTTAGCAGGGGGGGCGAACACCGGGGAGCTGTTTTTT
CASSLAGGANTGELFF
>TRBD2|TRBJ2-1|TRBV5-4|-
TGTGCCAGCAGCTTGGGCGGGGGGGCAGGCAATGAGCAGTTCTTC
CASSLGGGAGNEQFF
>-|TRBJ1-2|TRBV4-3|-
TGCGCCAGCAGCCCCGGGGTGGGCTTCTATGGCTACACCTTC
CASSPGVGFYGYTF
>-|TRBJ1-4|TRBV4-3|-
TGCGCCAGCAGCCAAGGGAGCGGATTTGCAACTAATGAAAAACTGTTTTTT
CASSQGSGFATNEKLFF
>-|TRBJ1-1|TRBV10-3|-
TGTGCCATCAGTGAGGGAGGGGGGGGGAACACTGAAGCTTTCTTT
CAISEGGGGNTEAFF
>-|TRBJ2-2|TRBV6-4|medium-sized
TGTGCCAGCAGTCCCGGTCCGGACACCGGGGAGCTGTTTTTT
CASSPGPDTGELFF
>TRBD1|TRBJ1-4|TRBV9|-
TGTGCCAGCAGCGTAGACAGGGACAGACCGGGGAATGAAAAACTGTTTTTT
CASSVDRDRPGNEKLFF
>TRBD2|TRBJ2-2|TRBV7-2|-
TGTGCCAGCAGCTTAAAGCGGCTAGCGGACACCGGGGAGCTGTTTTTT
CASSLKRLADTGELFF
>-|TRBJ2-1|TRBV5-1|-
TGCGCCAGCAGACCTACAGGGATTAGTGGAAATGAGCAGTTCTTC
CASRPTGISGNEQFF
>TRBD1|TRBJ2-5|TRBV5-8|-
TGTGCCAGCAGCTTACACAGGGGAGAGACCCAGTACTTC
CASSLHRGETQYF
>-|TRBJ1-4|TRBV5-4|-
TGTGCCAGCAGTTTAGGACGGGGGACTAATGAAAAACTGTTTTTT
CASSLGRGTNEKLFF
>TRBD1|TRBJ1-5|TRBV19|-
TGTGCCAGTAGTGGAACAGGGGATCAGCCCCAGCATTTT
CASSGTGDQPQHF
>-|TRBJ1-1|TRBV4-1|few
TGCGCCAGCAGCCAAAGCAGGGGAGGGAACACTGAAGCTTTCTTT
CASSQSRGGNTEAFF
>-|TRBJ2-5|TRBV2|-
TGTGCCAGCCTCGGGGAAGTGGGAGAGACCCAGTACTTC
CASLGEVGETQYF
>TRBD1|TRBJ2-7|TRBV2|-
TGTGCCAGCACGCGAGGGACAGTTCCCTACGAGCAGTACTTC
CASTRGTVPYEQYF
>-|TRBJ2-5|TRBV5-1|-
TGCGCCAGCAGCCCGGGGGCTCGGGAGACCCAGTACTTC
CASSPGARETQYF